One and the same sample provided the 30 T cell receptor beta chains below, sequenced in a study of CD8+CD57+ T cells in acquired aplastic anemia. Previously, flow cytometry had revealed CD8+CD57+ cell expansion in the patients chosen for sequencing. Genomic DNA was employed as the template in profiling TCR beta VDJ and CDR3. TCRdb redid the calling of the reads with MiXCR, one entry per CDR3 protein. The top ten clones hold over 7.5% of a sample with around 170,000 distinct CDR3 sequences, nearly 50% of them seen once. Sequencing used sorted CD4+, CD8+, or CD8+CD57+ T cells (not recorded which) from PBMCs. Receptors were obtained from a human donor with aplastic anemia.

This clonotype has only a few counts. CDR3 in amino acids: CASSYRGPPNTEAFF. The CDR3, as DNA: TGTGCCAGCAGTTACAGGGGGCCCCCGAACACTGAAGCTTTCTTT. The chain has TRBV6-5 and TRBJ1-1, with TRBD1 matching over 7 bases. The CDR3 extends over 15 amino acids. The germline gives CDR1 MNHEY, CDR2 SVGAGI. V shed 2 bases, J shed 1 base, and the junction held 4 bases outside the gene matches.

J is TRBJ2-5 and V is TRBV2; 12 bases match TRBD1. There are 16 residues in the CDR3. Germline V CDR1 and CDR2: SNHLY, FYNNEI. V lost 4 bases, J lost 7 bases, and 10 bases stayed unmatched. The CDR3 DNA reads TGTGCCAGCAGTGTTGGGACAGGGGGCGGCGCGTTGACCCAGTACTTC. Its translation is CASSVGTGGGALTQYF.

The rearrangement joins TRBV10-3 to TRBJ2-3; D possibly corresponds to TRBD1 (5 bases). From germline, CDR1 is ENHRY and CDR2 SYGVKD. V dropped 9 bases and J dropped 4 bases, with 14 bases sitting between them. This CDR3 has 13 residues. CDR3 in amino acids: CAMSDGAPDTQYF. DNA for the CDR3: TGTGCCATGAGCGATGGGGCCCCAGATACGCAGTATTTT.

This clonotype was observed a few times. The CDR3 protein is CASSLRSRPRAGYTF. In DNA form, the CDR3 reads TGTGCCAGCAGTTTAAGGTCGCGCCCAAGGGCTGGCTACACCTTC. This chain links TRBV27 with TRBJ1-2, with D unclear. The V gene lost 2 bases and the J gene lost 7 bases, with 17 bases spanning the gap. In germline, CDR1 is MNHEY, CDR2 SMNVEV (reference sequence). CDR3 size: 15 residues.

Only one count was recorded for this clonotype. The rearrangement uses TRBV20-1 and TRBJ2-1, with 9 nucleotides matching TRBD1. This CDR3 is 15 amino acids long. V lost 0 bases and J lost 3; bases outside the gene matches: 3. The germline gives CDR1 DFQATT, CDR2 SNEGSKA (reference sequence). The CDR3 sequence is CSAREGDRDYNEQFF. The CDR3 coding sequence is TGCAGTGCTAGAGAAGGGGACAGGGACTACAATGAGCAGTTCTTC.

The sample holds many counts of this clonotype. This rearrangement joins TRBV5-4 to TRBJ1-6; a weak D match, TRBD1 (6 bases). Looked up from germline, CDR1 is SGHNT and CDR2 is YYREEE (reference sequence). The CDR3 length is 14 residues. Trimming removed 4 bases at V and 7 bases at J, with 12 bases between. CDR3 sequence reads: CASSIGQPNSPLHF. The CDR3 DNA sequence: TGTGCCAGCAGCATAGGACAGCCAAATTCACCCCTCCACTTT.

This clonotype has ten or more counts. The chain joins TRBV20-1 to TRBJ2-2; maybe TRBD1 (6 bases). The CDR3 consists of 14 residues. The germline V gene encodes CDR1 DFQATT and CDR2 SNEGSKA (reference sequence). Deletions cut 0 bases from V and 2 bases from J, with 7 bases between. As DNA, the CDR3 is TGCAGTGCTAGAGACAGGGGAAACACCGGGGAGCTGTTTTTT. Its protein is CSARDRGNTGELFF.

Ten or more counts support this clonotype. The chain links TRBV20-1 to TRBJ2-7, with 11 nucleotides matching TRBD2. V shed 6 bases and J 2 bases; nucleotides not matched to a gene: 12. CDR1 DFQATT and CDR2 SNEGSKA come from the germline V gene (reference sequence). This CDR3 region has 16 residues. CDR3 coding DNA: TGCAGTGCCCCAGAATTTAGCGGGAGGGCCGCCTACGAGCAGTACTTC. It translates to CSAPEFSGRAAYEQYF.

This clonotype has ten or more counts. V and J are TRBV20-1 and TRBJ1-2; D gene uncertain. The germline V gene encodes CDR1 DFQATT and CDR2 SNEGSKA (reference sequence). The V and J ends lost 4 bases and 4 bases respectively, with 22 bases between them. The CDR3 has 16 amino acids. In DNA, the CDR3 is TGCAGTGCTACTCTAAATCGGGTCCCACGGGGCTATGGCTACACCTTC. This codes for CSATLNRVPRGYGYTF.

This clonotype appeared many times. The chain has TRBV12-3 or TRBV12-4 and TRBJ2-6; D tentatively fits TRBD1 or TRBD2 (5 bases each). CDR3 length equals 15 residues. V was clipped by 6 bases and J by 2 bases, with 11 bases between them. In nucleotides, the CDR3 is TGTGCCAGCAGATCTTGGGGGACTGGGGCCAACGTCCTGACTTTC. It is translated as CASRSWGTGANVLTF.

The chain recombines TRBV29-1 with TRBJ1-6; D may be TRBD1 (5 bases). This CDR3 comprises 13 residues. Trimming removed 7 bases from V and 7 bases from J, with 14 bases in between. Germline V gene lookup returns CDR1 SQVTM and CDR2 ANQGSEA. In nucleotides, the CDR3 is TGCAGCGATAAGCAGGGTTACAATTCACCCCTCCACTTT. This encodes CSDKQGYNSPLHF.

This chain's CDR3 is CATSAFGGRTGELFF. In DNA form, the CDR3 reads TGTGCCACCAGTGCCTTTGGGGGAAGGACCGGGGAGCTGTTTTTT. V gene TRBV24-1 combines with J gene TRBJ2-2; D may match TRBD1 or TRBD2 (5 bases each). Germline assignment: CDR1 KGHDR and CDR2 SFDVKD. This CDR3 is built from 15 residues. V dropped 5 bases and J dropped 5 bases, with 14 bases sitting between them.

The chain has TRBV24-1 and TRBJ2-2; D is unclear. The CDR3 totals 11 residues. Per germline, CDR1 KGHDR and CDR2 SFDVKD. V lost 10 bases and J 5 bases, leaving 7 bases between the germline ends. The CDR3: CATAGTGELFF. In nucleotides, the CDR3 is TGTGCCACAGCTGGAACCGGGGAGCTGTTTTTT.

This chain uses TRBV20-1 with TRBJ2-5; 14 positions agree with TRBD2. This CDR3 contains 14 residues. With V trimmed by 6 bases and J by 5 bases, 5 bases remained unmatched. Per the germline V gene, CDR1 is DFQATT and CDR2 is SNEGSKA (reference sequence). CDR3 amino acids: CSAKGLAGVETQYF. The CDR3 DNA reads TGCAGTGCCAAGGGACTAGCGGGAGTGGAGACCCAGTACTTC.

This rearrangement joins TRBV5-2 to TRBJ2-7; TRBD1 is the table's D call, not checked against the DNA. TRBV5-2 is a pseudogene segment. This CDR3 has 18 residues. The CDR3 spells CASNNGRGAPPCSYEQYF. The CDR3 coding sequence is TGTGCCAGCAACAATGGACGGGGTGCACCTCCGTGCTCCTACGAGCAGTACTTC.

There are a few counts of this clonotype. This may be a read error: a much more frequent sequence differs by one nucleotide. The rearrangement uses TRBV20-1 and TRBJ1-1; D is undetermined. This CDR3 is built from 13 residues. CDR1 DFQATT and CDR2 SNEGSKA come from the germline V gene (reference sequence). CDR3 region: CSARDSSNTKAFF. CDR3 DNA sequence: TGCAGTGCTAGAGATAGTTCGAACACTAAAGCTTTCTTT.

This clonotype occurred many times. The chain uses TRBV6-5 and TRBJ2-2; TRBD1 is a possible D gene (5 bases). V lost 2 bases to trimming and J lost 7 bases, with 11 bases between them. The CDR3 contains 14 residues. The germline V gene has CDR1 MNHEY and CDR2 SVGAGI. CDR3 in amino acids: CASSYGRVGGELFF. The CDR3 DNA is TGTGCCAGCAGTTACGGCAGGGTTGGCGGGGAGCTGTTTTTT.

This clonotype appeared many times. V gene TRBV9 combines with J gene TRBJ1-4; D is unclear. This CDR3 comprises 15 residues. The germline V and J ends were trimmed by 0 bases and 5 bases, with 11 bases remaining between them. Germline V CDR1 and CDR2: SGDLS, YYNGEE. In nucleotides, the CDR3 is TGTGCCAGCAGCGTAGCCGGAGTCAGCAATGAAAAACTGTTTTTT. Translated, it gives CASSVAGVSNEKLFF.

The sample holds a few counts of this clonotype. CDR3 loop: CASSRDGYNEQFF. CDR3 bases: TGTGCCAGCAGCCGGGACGGCTACAATGAGCAGTTCTTC. V is TRBV7-6 and J is TRBJ2-1; D is perhaps TRBD1 or TRBD2 (5 bases each). CDR1 and CDR2 from the germline V gene are SGHVS and FNYEAQ. V shed 5 bases and J shed 3 bases, with 8 bases lying between them. The CDR3 loop spans 13 amino acids. The variable domain in full, with the rest retrieved from reference TRBV7-6 and TRBJ2-1, is GAGVSQSPRYKVTKRGQDVALRCDPISGHVSLYWYRQALGQGPEFLTYFNYEAQQDKSGLPNDRFSAERPEGSISTLTIQRTEQRDSAMYRCASSRDGYNEQFFGPGTRLTVL.

The V and J genes are TRBV12-3 or TRBV12-4 and TRBJ1-1, with D perhaps matching TRBD1 (5 bases). Trimming pared 7 bases from V and 4 bases from J, leaving 16 bases between. This CDR3 has 14 residues. The CDR3, as DNA: TGTGCCAGCACCCTGAAGTTGGGGGGCACTGAAGCTTTCTTT. Its translation is CASTLKLGGTEAFF.

About this clonotype: This may arise from a read error, as a much more abundant clone is one base away. This chain uses TRBV5-4 with TRBJ1-2, with a weak D call TRBD1 (5 bases). Germline values: CDR1 SGHNT, CDR2 YYREEE (reference sequence). This CDR3 comprises 13 residues. V shed 1 base and J shed 6 bases, with 10 bases lying between them. The chain's CDR3 is CASSLLGPHGYTF. Written as DNA, the CDR3 is TGTGCCAGCAGCTTGTTGGGACCCCATGGCTACACCTTC.

J is TRBJ1-1 and V is TRBV19; 11 nucleotides agree with TRBD1. The CDR3 is made up of 15 amino acids. The trim removed 8 bases at V and 3 bases at J, leaving 8 bases unmatched. Germline V gene sequence: CDR1 LNHDA, CDR2 SQIVND (reference sequence). The CDR3 region is CASRLGGQGDTEAFF. The CDR3 bases are TGTGCCAGTCGTTTGGGGGGACAGGGGGACACTGAAGCTTTCTTT.

The rearrangement uses TRBV7-3 and TRBJ2-5; 8 bases line up with TRBD1. The CDR3 has 14 amino acids. Germline lookup yields CDR1 SGHTA and CDR2 FQGTGA. Trimming cost V 2 bases and J 7 bases; bases outside gene matches: 6. The CDR3 DNA reads TGTGCCAGCAGCTTAGGACAGGGTTCGGGGACCCAGTACTTC. Translating it yields CASSLGQGSGTQYF.

This clonotype was seen a handful of times. CDR3 DNA sequence: TGTGCCATCAGTGAACCGGGACTGAACACTGAAGCTTTCTTT. Protein: CAISEPGLNTEAFF. This rearrangement joins TRBV10-3 to TRBJ1-1; weak D call: TRBD1 (5 bases). The V gene lost 3 bases and the J gene lost 0 bases, with 8 bases spanning the gap. This CDR3 spans 14 amino acids. CDR1 and CDR2 from the germline V gene are ENHRY and SYGVKD.

This clonotype was detected many times. This rearrangement joins TRBV7-9 to TRBJ2-7; possibly TRBD1 for D (6 bases). This CDR3 has 16 residues. V lost 4 bases and J lost 0, with 16 bases in between. The germline V gene has CDR1 SEHNR and CDR2 FQNEAQ (reference sequence). The CDR3 spells CASSSYRERTSYEQYF. DNA for the CDR3: TGTGCCAGCAGCTCCTACAGGGAGAGGACCTCCTACGAGCAGTACTTC.

V is TRBV6-1 and J is TRBJ2-7; D uncertain. CDR1 MNHNS and CDR2 SASEGT come from the germline V gene. CDR3 length: 15 residues. Trimming removed 6 bases from V and 0 bases from J, with 15 bases in between. The CDR3 nucleotides read TGTGCCAGCAGACGGATAGACTGGAGCTCCTACGAGCAGTACTTC. Translated: CASRRIDWSSYEQYF.

V usage is TRBV20-1 and J usage is TRBJ2-1; possible D gene TRBD2, 6 bases. V lost 2 bases to trimming and J lost 6 bases, with 17 bases between them. There are 15 residues in the CDR3. From germline, CDR1 is DFQATT and CDR2 SNEGSKA (reference sequence). The CDR3 DNA reads as TGCAGTGCTAGATCGGAGGGCGCCGGGTTCAATGAGCAGTTCTTC. Translation: CSARSEGAGFNEQFF.

The chain joins TRBV2 to TRBJ1-2; D remains unclear. Germline values: CDR1 SNHLY, CDR2 FYNNEI. The V end was cut by 6 bases, the J end by 7 bases, with 18 bases between. There are 14 residues in the CDR3. DNA for the CDR3: TGTGCCAGCAGACAAGCGCCAGAGTTGCGTGGCTACACCTTC. Translating it yields CASRQAPELRGYTF.

This clonotype has a count of ten or more. This chain uses TRBV24-1 with TRBJ2-1; 9 bases map to TRBD1. The CDR3 sequence is 16 residues long. CDR1 and CDR2 from the germline V gene are KGHDR and SFDVKD. V lost 3 bases, J lost 4 bases, and 6 bases stayed unmatched. CDR3 coding DNA: TGTGCCACCAGTGATGATGACAGGGGGTCTTACAATGAGCAGTTCTTC. Its protein is CATSDDDRGSYNEQFF.

The chain is built from TRBV20-1 and TRBJ1-4; 7 positions agree with TRBD1. CDR3 length equals 15 residues. CDR1 and CDR2 from the germline V gene are DFQATT and SNEGSKA (reference sequence). J was trimmed by 11 bases and V by 0 bases; bases with no gene match: 12. The CDR3 DNA reads as TGCAGTGCTAGAGATCATCTAGGGGGCTCGGGCAAACTGTTTTTT. Encoded protein: CSARDHLGGSGKLFF.